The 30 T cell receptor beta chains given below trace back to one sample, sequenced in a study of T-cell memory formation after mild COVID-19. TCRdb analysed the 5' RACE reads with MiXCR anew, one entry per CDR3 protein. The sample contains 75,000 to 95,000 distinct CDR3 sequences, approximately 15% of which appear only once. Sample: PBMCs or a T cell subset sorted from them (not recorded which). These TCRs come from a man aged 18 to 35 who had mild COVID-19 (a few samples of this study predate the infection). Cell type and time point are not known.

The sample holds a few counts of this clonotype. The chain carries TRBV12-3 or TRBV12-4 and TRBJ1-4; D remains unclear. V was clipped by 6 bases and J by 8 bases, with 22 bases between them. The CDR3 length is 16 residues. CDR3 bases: TGTGCCAGCAGCCACGGACCGCTAGGTCAAGGGGAAAAACTGTTTTTT. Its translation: CASSHGPLGQGEKLFF.

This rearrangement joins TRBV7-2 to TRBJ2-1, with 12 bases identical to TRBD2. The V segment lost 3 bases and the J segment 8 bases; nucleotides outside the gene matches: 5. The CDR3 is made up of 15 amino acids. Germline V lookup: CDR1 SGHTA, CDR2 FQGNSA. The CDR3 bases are TGTGCCAGCAGCTTGCTAGCGGGGGGGGTGGATGAGCAGTTCTTC. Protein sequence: CASSLLAGGVDEQFF.

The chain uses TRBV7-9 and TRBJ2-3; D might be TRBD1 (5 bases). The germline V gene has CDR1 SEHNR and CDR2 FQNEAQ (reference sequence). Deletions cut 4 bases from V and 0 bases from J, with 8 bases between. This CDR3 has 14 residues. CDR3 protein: CASSSSGSTDTQYF. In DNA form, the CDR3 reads TGTGCCAGCAGCTCCTCAGGGAGCACAGATACGCAGTATTTT.

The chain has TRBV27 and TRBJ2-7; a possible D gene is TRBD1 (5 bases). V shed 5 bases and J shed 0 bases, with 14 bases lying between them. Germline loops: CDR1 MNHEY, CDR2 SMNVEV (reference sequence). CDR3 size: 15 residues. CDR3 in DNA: TGTGCCAGCAGTCCCGCCCCCACAGGCTCCTACGAGCAGTACGTC. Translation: CASSPAPTGSYEQYV.

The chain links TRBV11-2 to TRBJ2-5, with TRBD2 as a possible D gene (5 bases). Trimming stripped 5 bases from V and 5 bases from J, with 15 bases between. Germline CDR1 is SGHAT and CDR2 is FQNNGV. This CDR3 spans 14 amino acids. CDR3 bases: TGTGCCAGCAGCAACGGGGTTCCGGGGGAGACCCAGTACTTC. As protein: CASSNGVPGETQYF.

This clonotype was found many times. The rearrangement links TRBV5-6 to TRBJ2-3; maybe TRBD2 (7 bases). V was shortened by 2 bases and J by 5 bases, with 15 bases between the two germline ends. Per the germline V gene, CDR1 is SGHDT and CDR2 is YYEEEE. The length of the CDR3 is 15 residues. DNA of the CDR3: TGTGCCAGCAGCTTACCGGGGGGCAGGGTAGATACGCAGTATTTT. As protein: CASSLPGGRVDTQYF.

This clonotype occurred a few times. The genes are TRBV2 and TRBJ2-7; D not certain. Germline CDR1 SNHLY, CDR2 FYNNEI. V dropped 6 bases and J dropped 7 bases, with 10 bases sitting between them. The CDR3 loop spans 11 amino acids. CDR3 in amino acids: CASSASYEQYV. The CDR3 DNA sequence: TGTGCCAGCAGCGCATCTTATGAGCAGTACGTC.

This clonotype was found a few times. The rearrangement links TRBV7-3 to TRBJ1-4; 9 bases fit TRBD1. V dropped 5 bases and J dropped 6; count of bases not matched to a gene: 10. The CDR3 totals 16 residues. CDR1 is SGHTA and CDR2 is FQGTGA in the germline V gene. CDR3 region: CASSPGQGQGYEKLFF. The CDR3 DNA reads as TGTGCCAGCAGCCCAGGACAGGGGCAAGGTTATGAAAAACTGTTTTTT.

CDR3 sequence (DNA): TGTGCCAGCAGCTTATCGGACGAGCAGTACGTC. Amino acids: CASSLSDEQYV. The chain carries TRBV7-9 and TRBJ2-7; D gene unclear. The CDR3 extends over 11 amino acids. With 2 bases removed from V and 5 bases from J, the gap between germline ends came to 4 bases. In germline, CDR1 is SEHNR, CDR2 FQNEAQ (reference sequence).

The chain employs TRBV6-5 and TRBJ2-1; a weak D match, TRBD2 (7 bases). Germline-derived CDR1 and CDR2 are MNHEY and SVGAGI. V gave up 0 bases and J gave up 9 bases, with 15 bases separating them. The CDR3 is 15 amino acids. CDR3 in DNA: TGTGCCAGCAGTTACTCCGGGCAGGGGAGGGGTGAGCAGTTCTTC. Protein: CASSYSGQGRGEQFF.

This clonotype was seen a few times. The CDR3 sequence: CAINNPDSSGANVLTF. The CDR3 DNA reads as TGTGCCATCAATAACCCGGACAGCTCTGGGGCCAACGTCCTGACTTTC. The chain is built from TRBV10-3 and TRBJ2-6; D may be TRBD1 (6 bases). Looked up from germline, CDR1 is ENHRY and CDR2 is SYGVKD. V lost 7 bases and J 0 bases, leaving 13 bases between the germline ends. This CDR3 region has 16 residues.

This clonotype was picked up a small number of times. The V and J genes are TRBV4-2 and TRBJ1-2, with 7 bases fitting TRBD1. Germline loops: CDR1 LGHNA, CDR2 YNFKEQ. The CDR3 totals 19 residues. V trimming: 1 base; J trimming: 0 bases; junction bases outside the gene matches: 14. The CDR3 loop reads CASSQAIRQGGPPNYGYTF. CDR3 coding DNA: TGTGCCAGCAGCCAAGCTATCCGACAGGGCGGCCCTCCTAACTATGGCTACACCTTC.

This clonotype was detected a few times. The CDR3 DNA sequence: TGCAGCCCACGGGACAGGCCCTACGAGCAGTACGTC. It codes for CSPRDRPYEQYV. The V call is TRBV29-1, the J call TRBJ2-7, with 8 positions matching TRBD1. Trimming cost V 8 bases and J 2 bases; bases outside gene matches: 5. The CDR3 loop spans 12 amino acids. In germline, CDR1 is SQVTM, CDR2 ANQGSEA.

This CDR3 reads CASSLVGLTDTQYF. The DNA of the CDR3 is TGTGCCAGCAGCTTGGTCGGACTAACAGATACGCAGTATTTT. V and J are TRBV5-6 and TRBJ2-3; D perhaps matches TRBD2 (6 bases). The CDR3 runs 14 residues. The ends were cut back, 0 bases at V and 3 bases at J, with 8 bases in the middle. From germline, CDR1 is SGHDT and CDR2 YYEEEE.

The CDR3 DNA sequence: TGTGCCAGCAGCCACCTATCTCGGGGGGGCGTAGGAACCGGGGAGCTGTTTTTT. It encodes CASSHLSRGGVGTGELFF. This chain uses TRBV7-6 with TRBJ2-2, with 8 nucleotides matching TRBD2. CDR1 and CDR2 from the germline V gene are SGHVS and FNYEAQ. The V segment lost 5 bases and the J segment 5 bases; nucleotides outside the gene matches: 16. This CDR3 has 18 residues.

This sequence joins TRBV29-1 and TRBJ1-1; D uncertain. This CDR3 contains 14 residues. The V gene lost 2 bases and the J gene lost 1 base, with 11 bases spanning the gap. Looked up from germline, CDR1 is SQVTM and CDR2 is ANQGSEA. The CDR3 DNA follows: TGCAGCGTTGAACTCCCATGGGGGAACACTGAAGCTTTCTTT. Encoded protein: CSVELPWGNTEAFF.

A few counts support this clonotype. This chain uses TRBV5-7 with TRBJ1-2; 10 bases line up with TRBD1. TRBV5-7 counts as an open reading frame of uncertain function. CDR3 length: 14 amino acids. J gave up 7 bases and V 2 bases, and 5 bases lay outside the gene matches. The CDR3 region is CASSLGTGVTGYTF. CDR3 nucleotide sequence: TGTGCCAGCAGCTTAGGGACAGGGGTGACTGGCTACACCTTC.

Written as DNA, the CDR3 is TGCGCCAGCAGTGATTCGGGTACGAAAGGCTACACCTTC. Translated, it gives CASSDSGTKGYTF. V gene TRBV10-2 combines with J gene TRBJ1-2; D gene ambiguous. The V end was cut by 3 bases, the J end by 8 bases, with 13 bases between. Germline CDR1 reads WSHSY; CDR2 reads SAAADI. There are 13 residues in the CDR3.

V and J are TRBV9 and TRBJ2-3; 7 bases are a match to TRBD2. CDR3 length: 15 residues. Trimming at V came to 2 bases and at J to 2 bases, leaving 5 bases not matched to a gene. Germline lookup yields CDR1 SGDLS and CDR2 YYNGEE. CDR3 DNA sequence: TGTGCCAGCAGCGTTTCCGGGACTAACACAGATACGCAGTATTTT. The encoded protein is CASSVSGTNTDTQYF.

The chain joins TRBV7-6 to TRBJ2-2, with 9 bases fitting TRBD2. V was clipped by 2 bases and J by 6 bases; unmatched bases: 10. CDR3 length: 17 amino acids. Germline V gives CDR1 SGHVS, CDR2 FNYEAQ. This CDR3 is CASSLTSGGLMAGELFF. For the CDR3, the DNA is TGTGCCAGCAGCTTAACCAGCGGGGGGCTAATGGCCGGGGAGCTGTTTTTT. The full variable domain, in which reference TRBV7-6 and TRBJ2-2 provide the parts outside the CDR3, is GAGVSQSPRYKVTKRGQDVALRCDPISGHVSLYWYRQALGQGPEFLTYFNYEAQQDKSGLPNDRFSAERPEGSISTLTIQRTEQRDSAMYRCASSLTSGGLMAGELFFGEGSRLTVL.

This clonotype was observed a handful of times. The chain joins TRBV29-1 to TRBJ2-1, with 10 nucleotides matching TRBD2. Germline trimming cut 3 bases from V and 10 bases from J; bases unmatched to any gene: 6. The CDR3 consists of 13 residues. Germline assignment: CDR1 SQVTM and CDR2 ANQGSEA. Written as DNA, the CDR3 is TGCAGCGTTGATAAGCGGGGGGGGTTCGAGCAGTTCTTC. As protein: CSVDKRGGFEQFF.

CDR3 region: CASRKQGSAWNEQFF. CDR3 bases: TGTGCCAGCCGGAAACAGGGGAGTGCGTGGAATGAGCAGTTCTTC. The chain links TRBV2 to TRBJ2-1; 7 bases line up with TRBD1. The J segment lost 7 bases and the V segment lost 8 bases, leaving 14 bases of the junction unmatched. The CDR3 extends over 15 amino acids. CDR1 is SNHLY, CDR2 FYNNEI, per germline.

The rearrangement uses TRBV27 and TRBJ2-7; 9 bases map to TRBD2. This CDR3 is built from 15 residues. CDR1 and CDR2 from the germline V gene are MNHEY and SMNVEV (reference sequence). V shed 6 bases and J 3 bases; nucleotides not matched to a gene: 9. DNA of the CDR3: TGTGCCAGCAGCCTGCAGGGAGCGGGGGGCTACGAGCAGTACGTC. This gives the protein CASSLQGAGGYEQYV.

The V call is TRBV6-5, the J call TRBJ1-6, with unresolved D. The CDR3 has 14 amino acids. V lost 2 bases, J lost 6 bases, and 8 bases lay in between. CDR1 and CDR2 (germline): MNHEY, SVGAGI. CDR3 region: CASSYGPVNSPLHF. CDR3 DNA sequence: TGTGCCAGCAGTTACGGGCCGGTTAATTCACCCCTCCACTTT.

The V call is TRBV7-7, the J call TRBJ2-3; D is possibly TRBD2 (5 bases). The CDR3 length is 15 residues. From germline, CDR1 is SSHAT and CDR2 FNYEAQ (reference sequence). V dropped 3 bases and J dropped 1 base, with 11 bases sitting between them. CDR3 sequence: CASSLRDGGTDTQYF. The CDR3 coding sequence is TGTGCCAGCAGCTTGCGTGACGGGGGCACAGATACGCAGTATTTT.

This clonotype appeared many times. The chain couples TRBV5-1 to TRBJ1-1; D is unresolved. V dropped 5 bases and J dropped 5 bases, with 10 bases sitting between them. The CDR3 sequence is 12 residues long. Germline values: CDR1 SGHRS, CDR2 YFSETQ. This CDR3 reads CASREGGTEAFF. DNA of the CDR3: TGCGCCAGCAGGGAGGGAGGAACTGAAGCTTTCTTT.

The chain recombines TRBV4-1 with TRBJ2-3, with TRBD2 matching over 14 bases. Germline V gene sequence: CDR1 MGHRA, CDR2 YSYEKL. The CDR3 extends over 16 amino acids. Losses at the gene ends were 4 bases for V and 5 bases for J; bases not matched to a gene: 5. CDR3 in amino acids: CASSLGTSGGVDTQYF. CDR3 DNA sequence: TGCGCCAGCAGCCTTGGGACTAGCGGGGGTGTAGATACGCAGTATTTT.

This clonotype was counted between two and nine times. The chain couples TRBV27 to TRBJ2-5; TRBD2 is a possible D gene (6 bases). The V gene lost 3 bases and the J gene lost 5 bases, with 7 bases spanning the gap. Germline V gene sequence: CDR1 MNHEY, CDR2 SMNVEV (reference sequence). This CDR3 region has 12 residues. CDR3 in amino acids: CASSFSGETQYF. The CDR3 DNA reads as TGTGCCAGCAGTTTTAGCGGTGAGACCCAGTACTTC.

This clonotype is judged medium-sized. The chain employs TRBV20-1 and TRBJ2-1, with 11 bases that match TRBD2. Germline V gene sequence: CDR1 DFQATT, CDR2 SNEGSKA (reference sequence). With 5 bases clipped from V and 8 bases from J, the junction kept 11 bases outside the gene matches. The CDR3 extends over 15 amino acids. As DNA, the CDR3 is TGCAGTGCTCTCCTAGCGGGGGGACTAAGTCATGAGCAGTTCTTC. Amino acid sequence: CSALLAGGLSHEQFF.

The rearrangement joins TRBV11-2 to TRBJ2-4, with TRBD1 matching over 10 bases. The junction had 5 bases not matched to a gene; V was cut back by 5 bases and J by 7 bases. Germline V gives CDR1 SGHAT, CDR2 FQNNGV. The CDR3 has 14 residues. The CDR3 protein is CASSDRGRENIQYF. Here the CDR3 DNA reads TGTGCCAGCAGCGACAGGGGGCGGGAGAACATTCAGTACTTC.